A selection of T cell receptor beta chains follows, all from one sample in a study of T cells expressing NK-cell markers. TCRdb processed the 5' RACE reads again and assigns one entry to each CDR3 protein, with no DNA. This sample's table reports about 260,000 distinct CDR3 sequences. What was sequenced was blood T cells: a sorted CD56 or NKG2C T cell subset, CD4+ or CD8+ T cells, or bulk PBMC T cells (not recorded which). All receptors derive from a woman aged 18-70 years in good health. CDR3s include the opening cysteine and the closing phenylalanine or tryptophan.

>TRBV5-1|TRBJ2-1
CASSLDGGSYNEQFF
>TRBV20-1|TRBJ2-3
CSARVGSGTDTQYF
>TRBV20-1|TRBJ2-1
CSARGGQGSGEQFF
>TRBV24-1|TRBJ2-3
CATSENRETDTQYF
>TRBV7-8|TRBJ2-1
CASSPNLADEQFF
>TRBV12-3/TRBV12-4|TRBJ2-7
CASSLYSGTLSLEQYF
>TRBV7-3|TRBJ2-1
CASSPSAGGYNEQFF
>TRBV12-3/TRBV12-4|TRBJ2-5
CASSLRTGRSMGTQYF
>TRBV5-4|TRBJ2-4
CASSQGPSVNIQYF
>TRBV20-1|TRBJ2-1
CSARSEWGQPLSYNEQFF
>TRBV7-6|TRBJ2-1
CASSLFPSGQDNEQFF
>TRBV6-5|TRBJ2-1
CASSYDIWGNEQFF
>TRBV5-1|TRBJ2-3
CASKLDASTDTQYF
>TRBV6-1|TRBJ2-2
CASMPGRATGELFF
>TRBV9|TRBJ2-3
CASSKDSYPDTQYF
>TRBV12-3/TRBV12-4|TRBJ1-1
CASTLEGSPNTEAFF
>TRBV7-6|TRBJ1-5
CASSPRDLGPQHF
>TRBV27|TRBJ2-6
CASSRQGGYSGANVLTF
>TRBV7-2|TRBJ2-6
CASSLQQGAGANVLTF
>TRBV6-2/TRBV6-3|TRBJ1-4
CASRRGPEKLFF
>TRBV6-5|TRBJ2-3
CASSYHRDSRTDTQYF
>TRBV12-3/TRBV12-4|TRBJ2-3
CASSPGQGVTSSSTDTQYF
>TRBV5-1|TRBJ2-2
CASSLTQVPAGELFF
>TRBV4-3|TRBJ2-7
CASSQVHQRGEQYF
>TRBV7-2|TRBJ1-1
CASSLVALNTEAFF
>TRBV4-3|TRBJ2-1
CASSPRPGPTYNEQFF
>TRBV28|TRBJ2-3
CASSLVASGRYADTQYF
>TRBV18|TRBJ2-3
CASSPPIAGATDTQYF
>TRBV3-1|TRBJ2-7
CASSQGPSGEERYEQYF
>TRBV6-1|TRBJ2-1
CASLAKSPGGNNEQFF
>TRBV24-1|TRBJ2-7
CATSAPGLAGSEQYF
>TRBV7-9|TRBJ2-3
CASGGAGTDTQYF
>TRBV7-2|TRBJ2-2
CASSLAGERTGELFF
>TRBV28|TRBJ1-1
CASSLPPLNTEAFF
>TRBV4-3|TRBJ1-2
CASRPLGGGYTF
>TRBV7-2|TRBJ2-3
CASSPSQVTGTQYF
>TRBV5-6|TRBJ2-5
CASSPPGLAGGMETQYF
>TRBV5-1|TRBJ2-1
CASSLEGQYNEQFF
>TRBV5-1|TRBJ1-1
CASSQSPQLNTEAFF
>TRBV27|TRBJ2-1
CASSSGLPGHMTSGGYNEQFF